The rows below give T cell receptor beta chains drawn from one sample of a study of blood T cell repertoires in COVID-19. Sequencing used immunoSEQ multiplex PCR; TCRdb keeps in-frame clones, though not all of them. The sample carries some 150,000 clones, more than 70% recorded once. The sample consisted of peripheral blood. The origin of the receptors is a human donor in a cohort sampled during active COVID-19. CDR3s leave out the opening cysteine and the closing phenylalanine or tryptophan. Fields, in order: V gene, J gene, CDR3 protein.

TRBV18	TRBJ2-7	ASSLGLDEGEQY
TRBV5-1	TRBJ2-2	ASSSVPGLAAPGTGELF
TRBV4-3	TRBJ2-3	ASSQGVARGGTDTQY
TRBV3-1/TRBV3-2	TRBJ2-1	ASSQDYSGGASVF
TRBV7-8	TRBJ2-2	ASSLVRLGLSTGELF
TRBV7-9	TRBJ2-5	ASSLGTGGRETQY
TRBV4-3	TRBJ2-3	ASSQDIWAGGSTDTQY
TRBV4-1	TRBJ1-1	ASSPRGSKMNTEAF
TRBV10-3	TRBJ1-1	AISEYRGGTEAF
TRBV5-1	TRBJ2-3	ASSSTGQDTQY
TRBV4-2	TRBJ2-7	ASSHPKGGVREQY
TRBV5-1	TRBJ2-7	ASSLAGQGIAYEQY
TRBV18	TRBJ1-5	ASSPDGQDARAQH
TRBV4-1	TRBJ2-3	ASSQALSGRPTDTQY
TRBV4-1	TRBJ2-3	ASSQQGFGTDTQY
TRBV4-2	TRBJ2-7	ASSQEPTLSYEQY
TRBV2	TRBJ2-2	ASSASGINTGELF
TRBV10-3	TRBJ2-3	AISEGQRGVDTQY
TRBV6-2/TRBV6-3	TRBJ2-1	ASSSPGGARFNEQF
TRBV5-5	TRBJ2-3	ASRAWLQGSQDTQY
TRBV7-2	TRBJ2-7	ASSLSPTSGVYEQY
TRBV6-6	TRBJ2-7	ASKAGTHEQY
TRBV5-1	TRBJ1-1	ASSSDTSPAYTEAF
TRBV30	TRBJ1-1	AWSVRQNTEAF
TRBV19	TRBJ1-6	ASSFSGDSPLH
TRBV15	TRBJ2-7	ATSKAQSGQY
TRBV7-2	TRBJ1-1	ASSLGLGVTEAF
TRBV11-2	TRBJ1-2	ASSSTGIGGYT
TRBV7-2	TRBJ2-1	ASSLAGGVAAYNEQF
TRBV5-4	TRBJ2-7	ASSLDGRSSYEQY
TRBV29-1	TRBJ1-1	SVDGGKAF
TRBV27	TRBJ2-3	ASSLSQRGTDTQY
TRBV7-2	TRBJ1-5	ASSYGGKPQH
TRBV10-1	TRBJ2-7	ASSDSRGGSHEQY
TRBV5-1	TRBJ2-5	ASSLDQGGIGTQY
TRBV28	TRBJ1-3	ASTEDRIGNTIY
TRBV7-2	TRBJ2-5	ASSRTVYQETQY
TRBV28	TRBJ1-3	ASSLYPDRAIAGNTIY
TRBV6-5	TRBJ2-3	ASSWNRGGTDTQY
TRBV24-1	TRBJ1-1	ATSETTGSNTEAF
TRBV30	TRBJ2-2	AWSLIGQGYTGELF
TRBV27	TRBJ2-6	ASSWASGANVLT
TRBV19	TRBJ1-6	ASSTREYSSYNSPLH
TRBV15	TRBJ2-7	ATQGDTSPI
TRBV19	TRBJ2-7	ASRTQGRHEQY
TRBV27	TRBJ2-3	ASSFHGQGATDTQY
TRBV6-5	TRBJ1-1	ASSSSGKGVNTEAF
TRBV5-1	TRBJ2-1	ASSLSSGGAPYNEQF
TRBV7-9	TRBJ1-3	ASSLTQNSGNTIY
TRBV6-5	TRBJ2-5	ASRRDISGAETQY
TRBV7-2	TRBJ2-7	ASTRGRSASYEQY
TRBV7-3	TRBJ2-5	ASSLRASGNQETQY
TRBV28	TRBJ2-1	ASSFPQQPGNAYNEQF
TRBV3-1/TRBV3-2	TRBJ2-1	ASSQVGGLGTYNEQF
TRBV28	TRBJ1-2	AITSEPHNYGYT
TRBV5-4	TRBJ1-4	ASSVGQGSGEKLF
TRBV7-3	TRBJ2-2	ASSLTLAGANTGELF
TRBV6-5	TRBJ2-7	ASSYGGGFYEQY
TRBV6-5	TRBJ1-6	ASSPSRGSNSPLH